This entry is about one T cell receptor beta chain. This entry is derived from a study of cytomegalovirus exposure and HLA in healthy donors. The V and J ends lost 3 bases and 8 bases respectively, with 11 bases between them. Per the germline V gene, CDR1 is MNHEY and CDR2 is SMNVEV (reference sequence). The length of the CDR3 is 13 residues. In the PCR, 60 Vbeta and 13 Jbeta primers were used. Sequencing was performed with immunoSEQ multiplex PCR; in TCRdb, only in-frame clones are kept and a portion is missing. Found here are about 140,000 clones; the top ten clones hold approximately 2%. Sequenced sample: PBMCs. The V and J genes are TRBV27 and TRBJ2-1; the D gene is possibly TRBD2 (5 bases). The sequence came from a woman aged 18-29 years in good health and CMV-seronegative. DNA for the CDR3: TGTGCCAGCAGTTTTGGGCGGCGGGATGAGCAGTTCTTC. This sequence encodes CASSFGRRDEQFF.